Each of the 18 T cell receptor beta chains below was sequenced from the same sample in a study of cytomegalovirus exposure and HLA in healthy donors. Use of 60 Vbeta and 13 Jbeta primers characterized the PCR. Clones were read by immunoSEQ multiplex PCR, and TCRdb kept only the in-frame ones, dropping some. The sample has 180,000 or so clones; less than 80% are singletons. The material sequenced was PBMCs. These receptors were collected from a man younger than 35 in good health and CMV-seronegative.

The chain recombines TRBV5-1 with TRBJ1-5, with a tentative D call TRBD1 (5 bases). The CDR3 is 14 amino acids. Between the trimmed V and J ends, which lost 2 bases and 3 bases, there was a span of 9 bases. CDR1 is SGHRS, CDR2 YFSETQ, per germline. CDR3 DNA: TGCGCCAGCAGCTTCGACAGTTACAATCAGCCCCAGCATTTT. Translated, it gives CASSFDSYNQPQHF.

The rearrangement joins TRBV4-1 to TRBJ2-1; tentative D call: TRBD2 (5 bases). V was pared by 4 bases and J by 9 bases, with 13 bases between. Germline V gene data show CDR1 as MGHRA and CDR2 as YSYEKL. This CDR3 is 13 amino acids long. CDR3 DNA: TGCGCCAGCAGCCCAGTACTAGTCGCTGAGCAGTTCTTC. Its protein product is CASSPVLVAEQFF.

The chain recombines TRBV7-2 with TRBJ1-1, with 8 positions matching TRBD1. CDR3 size: 13 residues. The V segment lost 7 bases and the J segment 4 bases; nucleotides outside the gene matches: 5. Germline-derived CDR1 and CDR2 are SGHTA and FQGNSA. The chain's CDR3 is CASTQGARTEAFF. In DNA form, the CDR3 reads TGTGCCAGCACCCAGGGGGCACGCACTGAAGCTTTCTTT.

This clone was seen once. This rearrangement joins TRBV4-1 to TRBJ2-5; no firm D call. This CDR3 is 14 amino acids long. The germline CDR1 and CDR2 sequences are MGHRA and YSYEKL. V lost 1 base, J lost 5 bases, and 11 bases lay in between. The CDR3 protein is CASSQGAVIETQYF. Written as DNA, the CDR3 is TGCGCCAGCAGCCAAGGGGCTGTAATTGAGACCCAGTACTTC.

This chain joins TRBV19 and TRBJ1-6; D gene uncertain. CDR1 and CDR2 from the germline V gene are LNHDA and SQIVND (reference sequence). Trimming pared 6 bases from V and 7 bases from J, leaving 16 bases between. This CDR3 spans 15 amino acids. CDR3 residues: CASRLQSSPNSPLHF. The CDR3 nucleotides are TGTGCCAGTAGATTACAGAGTTCCCCCAATTCACCCCTCCACTTT.

The chain has TRBV9 and TRBJ2-3, with a tentative D call TRBD2 (6 bases). CDR1 is SGDLS and CDR2 is YYNGEE in the germline V gene. The CDR3 is 14 amino acids. V lost 0 bases and J lost 5, with 10 bases in between. The CDR3 nucleotides read TGTGCCAGCAGCGTAGTCGGGGGTAGAGATACGCAGTATTTT. This gives the protein CASSVVGGRDTQYF. The entire variable domain, with the rest obtained from reference TRBV9 and TRBJ2-3, is as follows: DSGVTQTPKHLITATGQRVTLRCSPRSGDLSVYWYQQSLDQGLQFLIQYYNGEERAKGNILERFSAQQFPDLHSELNLSSLELGDSALYFCASSVVGGRDTQYFGPGTRLTVL.

This sequence joins TRBV5-5 and TRBJ1-1; D is possibly TRBD1 (6 bases). Trimming pared 4 bases from V and 6 bases from J, leaving 19 bases between. CDR1 is SGHKS and CDR2 is YYEKEE in the germline V gene (reference sequence). This CDR3 spans 15 amino acids. The CDR3: CASSPPGAGIAEAFF. DNA for the CDR3: TGTGCCAGCAGCCCCCCAGGGGCTGGGATAGCTGAAGCTTTCTTT. Based on the CDR3 plus reference TRBV5-5 and TRBJ1-1, the full variable domain is DAGVTQSPTHLIKTRGQQVTLRCSPISGHKSVSWYQQVLGQGPQFIFQYYEKEERGRGNFPDRFSARQFPNYSSELNVNALLLGDSALYLCASSPPGAGIAEAFFGQGTRLTVV.

J is TRBJ1-6 and V is TRBV6-6, with D possibly TRBD1 on 6 matching bases. This CDR3 region has 15 residues. Germline V gene data show CDR1 as MNHNY and CDR2 as SVGAGI (reference sequence). V was trimmed by 7 bases and J by 6 bases, leaving 16 bases between them. The CDR3, as DNA: TGTGCCAGCACTAAAACAGGGTGGAGTAATTCACCCCTCCACTTT. It codes for CASTKTGWSNSPLHF.

Of note for this clone: The same CDR3 is also encoded by other DNA sequences in this sample. This sequence joins TRBV7-6 and TRBJ2-7, with D possibly TRBD2 on 5 matching bases. Germline assignment: CDR1 SGHVS and CDR2 FNYEAQ. CDR3 size: 13 residues. The ends were cut back, 1 base at V and 3 bases at J, with 7 bases in the middle. Here the CDR3 reads CASSLGTGYEQYF. As DNA, the CDR3 is TGTGCCAGCAGCTTAGGGACTGGCTACGAGCAGTACTTC.

A remark on this clone: Other nucleotide sequences from this sample produce the same CDR3. This chain joins TRBV13 and TRBJ2-3; 8 nucleotides align to TRBD1. The V gene end was trimmed by 2 bases and the J gene end by 6 bases; junction bases not matched to a gene: 4. This CDR3 has 14 amino acids. Germline CDR1 and CDR2: PRHDT and FYEKMQ (reference sequence). The CDR3 DNA reads as TGTGCCAGCAGCTTACAGGGGGCGTCGGATACGCAGTATTTT. Encoded protein: CASSLQGASDTQYF.

This clone came up a few times. The chain recombines TRBV10-1 with TRBJ2-1; 8 nucleotides match TRBD2. The CDR3 length is 17 residues. V lost 4 bases to trimming and J lost 0 bases; unmatched junction nucleotides: 8. Germline-derived CDR1 and CDR2 are WNHNN and SYGVQD (reference sequence). The CDR3 DNA sequence: TGCGCCAGCAGTGGAACTAGCGGCAGAAGCTCCTACAATGAGCAGTTCTTC. It is translated as CASSGTSGRSSYNEQFF.

This chain joins TRBV7-2 and TRBJ2-1, with a weak D call TRBD2 (6 bases). V was trimmed by 5 bases and J by 1 base, leaving 18 bases between them. Germline V gives CDR1 SGHTA, CDR2 FQGNSA. The CDR3 has 17 residues. The CDR3, as DNA: TGTGCCAGCAGCCCCCCGGGACTTTCCCAATCCTACAATGAGCAGTTCTTC. The encoded protein is CASSPPGLSQSYNEQFF.

The rearrangement uses TRBV6-1 and TRBJ2-7; 10 bases are a match to TRBD2. The CDR3 extends over 14 amino acids. V lost 6 bases and J lost 3; bases outside the gene matches: 5. The V gene's germline CDR1 is MNHNS and CDR2 SASEGT. The CDR3 reads CASRGLADRYEQYF. The CDR3 DNA reads as TGTGCCAGCAGAGGACTAGCGGATCGCTACGAGCAGTACTTC.

The J gene is TRBJ1-1, the V gene TRBV9, with a tentative D call TRBD1 (5 bases). The CDR3 consists of 15 residues. Germline CDR1 and CDR2: SGDLS and YYNGEE. Trimming stripped 2 bases from V and 5 bases from J, with 16 bases between. For the CDR3, the DNA is TGTGCCAGCAGCGTTACAGCCGCGAGACAGACTGAAGCTTTCTTT. It yields the protein CASSVTAARQTEAFF.

V is TRBV28 and J is TRBJ2-7; TRBD1 matches at 8 bases. Trimming removed 10 bases from V and 0 bases from J; junction bases left unmatched: 5. The CDR3 has 13 amino acids. Germline V gene sequence: CDR1 MDHEN, CDR2 SYDVKM. The CDR3 DNA reads TGTGCCATAAGACAGGGGAACTCCTACGAGCAGTACTTC. Its translation is CAIRQGNSYEQYF.

The V gene is TRBV19, the J gene TRBJ2-7; TRBD1 matches at 10 bases. This CDR3 spans 13 amino acids. J was trimmed by 2 bases and V by 7 bases; bases with no gene match: 2. Germline CDR1 is LNHDA and CDR2 is SQIVND (reference sequence). The CDR3 region is CASKGTGAYEQYF. CDR3 bases: TGTGCCAGTAAGGGGACAGGGGCCTACGAGCAGTACTTC.

This clone was seen once. The chain uses TRBV9 and TRBJ2-2; D is unresolved. V was cut by 2 bases and J by 2 bases, with 16 bases left in between. The CDR3 is made up of 17 amino acids. From germline, CDR1 is SGDLS and CDR2 YYNGEE. CDR3 nucleotide sequence: TGTGCCAGCAGCGTTCTTCAGGCTGGCTTAAACACCGGGGAGCTGTTTTTT. This translates into CASSVLQAGLNTGELFF.

The J gene is TRBJ1-1, the V gene TRBV12-5, with unresolved D. The CDR3 runs 15 residues. Germline assignment: CDR1 LGHNT and CDR2 FRNRAP. With 0 bases removed from V and 5 bases from J, the gap between germline ends came to 13 bases. The CDR3 spells CASGLVGGGRTEAFF. CDR3 nucleotides: TGTGCTAGTGGTTTGGTAGGTGGCGGCAGAACTGAAGCTTTCTTT.